The 17 T cell receptor beta chains below were found in one sample sequenced in a study of molecular identifiers for immune sequencing clone quantification. TCRdb ran MiXCR on the PCR reads and lists one entry per CDR3 protein. The table includes around 300,000 distinct CDR3 sequences, over 20% detected once. Source material: naive CD8+ T cells from blood, with Jurkat cell RNA spiked in. Subset defined: FACS-sorted CD8+CD4-CCR7+CD45RA+ naive T cells. Source of these receptors: a human donor in good health. Some libraries in this study had Jurkat cell RNA spiked in.

For this clonotype: The CDR3 ends on some other residue instead of the conserved phenylalanine or tryptophan, so this is likely a read error. The J gene is TRBJ2-5, the V gene TRBV12-3 or TRBV12-4, with a tentative D call TRBD1 (6 bases). The V end lost 5 bases, the J end lost 4 bases, and 11 bases lay between the germline ends. The CDR3 has 13 residues. The chain's CDR3 is CASSAQGRETQYS. The CDR3 bases are TGTGCCAGCAGTGCGCAGGGGAGAGAGACCCAGTACTCC.

This clonotype appeared many times. This chain uses TRBV7-9 with TRBJ2-2; D is possibly TRBD1 or TRBD2 (5 bases each). Deletions cut 6 bases from V and 4 bases from J, with 24 bases between. CDR3 length equals 18 residues. Germline CDR1 SEHNR, CDR2 FQNEAQ (reference sequence). CDR3 in amino acids: CASRAGTPAAERTGELFF. The DNA for the CDR3 is TGTGCCAGCAGGGCCGGGACCCCCGCCGCCGAACGCACCGGGGAGCTGTTTTTT.

This clonotype was seen at least ten times. The V call is TRBV7-9, the J call TRBJ2-7; D is undetermined. Trimming pared 6 bases from V and 5 bases from J, leaving 11 bases between. The length of the CDR3 is 12 residues. CDR1 and CDR2 (germline): SEHNR, FQNEAQ (reference sequence). The CDR3: CASRSARDEQYF. CDR3 sequence (DNA): TGTGCCAGCAGATCCGCCCGGGACGAGCAGTACTTC.

This clonotype occurred a few times. The chain carries TRBV24-1 and TRBJ2-1; TRBD2 aligns across 13 bases. CDR3 length: 15 amino acids. Germline CDR1 is KGHDR and CDR2 is SFDVKD. V lost 6 bases to trimming and J lost 5 bases; unmatched junction nucleotides: 3. DNA for the CDR3: TGTGCCACCAGTACTAGCGGGGGGGCCGACAATGAGCAGTTCTTC. As protein: CATSTSGGADNEQFF.

Turning to this clonotype: This clone may be a read error of a much larger clone one base away. The gene calls are TRBV28 and TRBJ2-2; D may be TRBD2 (5 bases). This CDR3 is 13 amino acids long. Per germline, CDR1 MDHEN and CDR2 SYDVKM. CDR3 loop: CASSLTYTGDLFF. The DNA for the CDR3 is TGTGCCAGCAGTTTAACGTACACCGGGGATCTGTTTTTT.

The chain carries TRBV4-1 and TRBJ2-7, with 7 bases that match TRBD1. The J segment lost 4 bases and the V segment lost 0 bases, leaving 6 bases of the junction unmatched. This CDR3 comprises 15 residues. Germline CDR1 MGHRA, CDR2 YSYEKL. CDR3 loop: CASSQDMTGLYEQYF. CDR3 bases: TGCGCCAGCAGCCAAGATATGACAGGGTTATACGAGCAGTACTTC.

This sequence joins TRBV5-1 and TRBJ2-1; D not resolved. CDR1 and CDR2 (germline): SGHRS, YFSETQ. CDR3 length equals 15 residues. V lost 0 bases and J 8 bases, leaving 15 bases between the germline ends. The CDR3 sequence: CASSLAEEGSDEQFF. As DNA, the CDR3 is TGCGCCAGCAGCTTGGCCGAGGAAGGGTCGGATGAGCAGTTCTTC.

To note about this clonotype: This CDR3 fails to terminate in the conserved phenylalanine or tryptophan, so it likely reflects a read error. V is TRBV18 and J is TRBJ2-7, with 14 bases matching TRBD2. The CDR3 is 15 amino acids. With V trimmed by 3 bases and J by 6 bases, 4 bases remained unmatched. Germline lookup yields CDR1 KGHSH and CDR2 LQKENI. CDR3 in amino acids: CASSPGTSGGSEQYL. The CDR3 bases are TGTGCCAGCTCACCCGGGACTAGCGGGGGTAGCGAGCAGTACCTC.

To note about this clonotype: Germline and junction disagree at one end, which may indicate a read error. CDR3 protein: CTSSLGTSGDEQFF. As DNA, the CDR3 is TGTACCAGCAGCTTAGGGACTAGCGGCGATGAACAGTTCTTC. The J gene is TRBJ2-1, the V gene TRBV7-2; 10 bases are shared with TRBD2. Germline V CDR1 and CDR2: SGHTA, FQGNSA. This CDR3 is 14 amino acids long.

A single count supports this clonotype. Since a much larger clone is just one base distant, this may be a read error. Here the CDR3 omits its conserved ending phenylalanine or tryptophan, so a read error is the likely source. The chain uses TRBV12-3 or TRBV12-4 and TRBJ2-5, with a possible D match to TRBD1 (5 bases). The CDR3 covers 14 residues. The ends were cut back, 1 base at V and 2 bases at J, with 8 bases in the middle. The CDR3 DNA reads as TGTGCCAGCAGTTTAGTTAGACAGCAAGAGACCCAGTACATC. Residues: CASSLVRQQETQYI.

On this clonotype: This may come from a read error, since a much larger clone is one base off. The V gene is TRBV7-6, the J gene TRBJ2-3; D is perhaps TRBD2 (7 bases). This CDR3 region has 13 residues. V lost 5 bases, J lost 4 bases, and 10 bases lay in between. Germline CDR1 and CDR2: SGHVS and FNYEAQ. The CDR3 DNA follows: TGTGCCAGCAGCGGGGGGGGGCCAGATACGCAGTATTTT. Translation: CASSGGGPDTQYF.

This clonotype was picked up many times. The chain uses TRBV5-1 and TRBJ1-1; no reliable D call. The CDR3 totals 13 residues. Trimming shortened V by 4 bases and J by 1 base, and 8 bases separated the two germline ends. The germline gives CDR1 SGHRS, CDR2 YFSETQ. This CDR3 is CASSPTPNTEAFF. Here the CDR3 DNA reads TGCGCCAGCAGCCCCACACCGAACACTGAAGCTTTCTTT.

A word on this clonotype: This could be a read error, since a much larger clone is one nucleotide away. A read error is likely, as this CDR3 ends without the conserved phenylalanine or tryptophan. The chain uses TRBV9 and TRBJ1-4, with D possibly matching TRBD1 (6 bases). Germline lookup yields CDR1 SGDLS and CDR2 YYNGEE. V was cut by 3 bases and J by 4 bases, with 13 bases left in between. This CDR3 region has 15 residues. The CDR3 reads CASSEGGANNEKLFI. The DNA for the CDR3 is TGTGCCAGCAGCGAAGGGGGGGCTAATAATGAAAAACTGTTTATT.

This clonotype was seen a handful of times. This sequence joins TRBV20-1 and TRBJ2-7; D unresolved. Germline CDR1 reads DFQATT; CDR2 reads SNEGSKA (reference sequence). V lost 1 base to trimming and J lost 0 bases, with 7 bases between them. This CDR3 is 13 amino acids long. CDR3 region: CSARGSSSYEQYF. DNA of the CDR3: TGCAGTGCTAGAGGGAGTAGCTCCTACGAGCAGTACTTC.

As to this clonotype: A much larger clone differs from this one at a single base, so this may be a read error. The J gene is TRBJ2-4, the V gene TRBV6-1, with D uncertain. The CDR3 extends over 11 amino acids. The germline gives CDR1 MNHNS, CDR2 SASEGT. Here the CDR3 reads CASRGKNLQYF. DNA for the CDR3: TGTGCCAGCAGGGGCAAAAACCTTCAGTACTTC.

Only a few counts were recorded for this clonotype. The conserved closing phenylalanine or tryptophan is absent in this CDR3, likely reflecting a read error. The chain recombines TRBV7-2 with TRBJ2-1; the D gene is possibly TRBD2 (5 bases). The CDR3 totals 13 residues. Per the germline V gene, CDR1 is SGHTA and CDR2 is FQGNSA. V lost 7 bases, J lost 9 bases, and 16 bases lay in between. The CDR3 DNA sequence: TGTGCCAGCACCCCGGCGGGCGCCCTTGAGCAGTTCTCC. This translates into CASTPAGALEQFS.

This chain uses TRBV20-1 with TRBJ2-3; 10 bases are shared with TRBD2. After removal of 0 bases from V and 0 bases from J, the junction contained 3 bases not matched to a gene. This CDR3 contains 16 residues. Per germline, CDR1 DFQATT and CDR2 SNEGSKA (reference sequence). As DNA, the CDR3 is TGCAGTGCTAGAGACTGGACTAGCGGAAGCACAGATACGCAGTATTTT. It codes for CSARDWTSGSTDTQYF.